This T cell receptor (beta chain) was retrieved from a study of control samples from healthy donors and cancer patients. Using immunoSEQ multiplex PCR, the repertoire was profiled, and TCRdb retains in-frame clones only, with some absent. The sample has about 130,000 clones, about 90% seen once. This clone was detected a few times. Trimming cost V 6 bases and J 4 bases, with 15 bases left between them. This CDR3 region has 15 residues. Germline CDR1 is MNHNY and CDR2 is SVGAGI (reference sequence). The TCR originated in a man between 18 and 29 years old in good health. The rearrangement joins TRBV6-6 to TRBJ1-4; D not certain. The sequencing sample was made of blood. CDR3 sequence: CASSFDLGLNEKLFF. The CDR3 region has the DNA TGTGCCAGCAGCTTTGATTTGGGCCTTAATGAAAAACTGTTTTTT.